These 26 T cell receptor beta chains share one sample of origin, sequenced in a study of blood T cell repertoires in COVID-19. Only in-frame clones appear in the TCRdb table, and some are missing; sequencing was by immunoSEQ multiplex PCR. The sample records about 200,000 clones, around three quarters being singletons. Sequenced sample: peripheral blood. The receptors shown here come from a woman in her seventies with acute or convalescent COVID-19.

CDR3 sequence reads: CASSYSPAGAYEQYF. In nucleotides, the CDR3 is TGTGCCAGCAGTTACTCACCCGCGGGTGCCTACGAGCAGTACTTC. The chain combines TRBV6-5 with TRBJ2-7; D perhaps matches TRBD2 (5 bases). There are 15 residues in the CDR3. Germline CDR1 is MNHEY and CDR2 is SVGAGI. Trimming took off 0 bases at V and 2 bases at J, with 11 bases between the two ends.

The chain employs TRBV14 and TRBJ2-5; D is perhaps TRBD1 (6 bases). Trimming stripped 0 bases from V and 2 bases from J, with 22 bases between. Germline loops: CDR1 SGHDN, CDR2 FVKESK. The CDR3 has 19 residues. The CDR3 reads CASSQDYLKAGVLQETQYF. CDR3 in DNA: TGTGCCAGCAGCCAAGATTACCTTAAGGCAGGGGTCCTTCAAGAGACCCAGTACTTC. Drawing the rest from reference TRBV14 and TRBJ2-5, the complete variable domain is EAGVTQFPSHSVIEKGQTVTLRCDPISGHDNLYWYRRVMGKEIKFLLHFVKESKQDESGMPNNRFLAERTGGTYSTLKVQPAELEDSGVYFCASSQDYLKAGVLQETQYFGPGTRLLVL.

This sequence joins TRBV5-1 and TRBJ2-1, with 10 bases identical to TRBD2. The V gene's germline CDR1 is SGHRS and CDR2 YFSETQ. This CDR3 has 18 residues. V was pared by 6 bases and J by 0 bases, with 12 bases of the junction left unmatched. CDR3 coding DNA: TGCGCCAGCACCTCCAGGGCGGCTAGCGGGAGCTCCTACAATGAGCAGTTCTTC. Translating gives CASTSRAASGSSYNEQFF.

The chain uses TRBV3-1 (or the pseudogene TRBV3-2) and TRBJ1-2, with D perhaps matching TRBD1 (6 bases). The CDR3 is 15 amino acids. Trimming took 0 bases from V and 7 from J, leaving 15 bases between them. Looked up from germline, CDR1 is LGHDT and CDR2 is YNNKEL (reference sequence). CDR3: CASSQDRSRGSGYTF. CDR3 nucleotides: TGTGCCAGCAGCCAAGATAGGAGCAGGGGCTCTGGCTACACCTTC.

The rearrangement links TRBV2 to TRBJ2-1, with 9 bases aligning to TRBD1. The length of the CDR3 is 14 residues. Trimming removed 4 bases from V and 5 bases from J; junction bases left unmatched: 3. Germline CDR1 SNHLY, CDR2 FYNNEI. The CDR3 nucleotides are TGTGCCAGCAGTGCTAGGACAGGGGACAATGAGCAGTTCTTC. Translating gives CASSARTGDNEQFF.

The rearrangement uses TRBV5-1 and TRBJ2-1, with 11 positions matching TRBD1. Germline values: CDR1 SGHRS, CDR2 YFSETQ. The CDR3 spans 15 residues. V lost 2 bases, J lost 9 bases, and 7 bases stayed unmatched. CDR3 sequence: CASSFTPGQGGEQFF. The DNA of the CDR3 is TGCGCCAGCAGCTTTACTCCGGGACAGGGGGGTGAGCAGTTCTTC.

The chain couples TRBV19 to TRBJ2-5; D is possibly TRBD1 (6 bases). The V end lost 11 bases, the J end lost 5 bases, and 12 bases lay between the germline ends. This CDR3 has 11 residues. Germline V gene lookup returns CDR1 LNHDA and CDR2 SQIVND (reference sequence). CDR3 DNA: TGTGCCTCTGACCAGGGGGAGACCCAGTACTTC. Translation gives CASDQGETQYF.

The J gene is TRBJ1-2, the V gene TRBV25-1; D is undetermined. Germline V gene data show CDR1 as MGHDK and CDR2 as SYGVNS. The germline V and J ends were trimmed by 0 bases and 4 bases, with 9 bases remaining between them. This CDR3 has 14 residues. CDR3: CASSEYPDSYGYTF. The CDR3 DNA sequence: TGTGCCAGCAGTGAATACCCAGACTCCTATGGCTACACCTTC.

Only one count was recorded for this clone. This chain links TRBV24-1 with TRBJ2-5, with 12 bases lining up with TRBD2. The V and J ends lost 4 bases and 2 bases, in that order; junction bases with no gene match: 4. CDR3 length: 16 amino acids. Per the germline V gene, CDR1 is KGHDR and CDR2 is SFDVKD. CDR3 loop: CATSDPGTSGQETQYF. DNA of the CDR3: TGTGCCACCAGTGACCCTGGGACTAGCGGGCAAGAGACCCAGTACTTC.

The V call is TRBV19, the J call TRBJ2-1, with 9 nucleotides matching TRBD1. Looked up from germline, CDR1 is LNHDA and CDR2 is SQIVND (reference sequence). The length of the CDR3 is 14 residues. The V segment lost 8 bases and the J segment 5 bases; nucleotides outside the gene matches: 7. The CDR3, as DNA: TGTGCCAGTCGGGACAGGGCGAGGAACAATGAGCAGTTCTTC. This sequence encodes CASRDRARNNEQFF.

The chain links TRBV18 to TRBJ1-1, with 8 positions matching TRBD1. This CDR3 spans 15 amino acids. CDR1 is KGHSH and CDR2 is LQKENI in the germline V gene. The J segment lost 8 bases and the V segment lost 0 bases, leaving 8 bases of the junction unmatched. The CDR3 DNA follows: TGTGCCAGCTCACCACCCCGTCGACAGGGGCTAGAAGCTTTCTTT. Protein product: CASSPPRRQGLEAFF.

The chain has TRBV14 and TRBJ2-3; TRBD2 aligns across 7 bases. The CDR3 sequence is 16 residues long. The germline gives CDR1 SGHDN, CDR2 FVKESK. Trimming cost V 4 bases and J 2 bases; bases outside gene matches: 9. The CDR3 DNA is TGTGCCAGCAGCCCCCTAGGGCGGGGGTTCACAGATACGCAGTATTTT. Protein: CASSPLGRGFTDTQYF.

This clone showed up just a few times. This chain connects TRBV7-3 to TRBJ2-3, with TRBD2 as a possible D gene (6 bases). The germline gives CDR1 SGHTA, CDR2 FQGTGA. The CDR3 extends over 14 amino acids. The V and J ends lost 3 bases and 8 bases respectively, with 15 bases between them. This CDR3 reads CASSFGEAGTTQYF. As DNA, the CDR3 is TGTGCCAGCAGCTTCGGGGAGGCAGGCACTACGCAGTATTTT.

This chain joins TRBV30 and TRBJ1-4; D remains ambiguous. CDR3 size: 17 residues. Germline values: CDR1 GTSNPN, CDR2 SVGIG (reference sequence). V was pared by 1 base and J by 7 bases, with 22 bases between. CDR3 sequence: CAWSAPGAGLLSEKLFF. In nucleotides, the CDR3 is TGTGCCTGGAGTGCACCTGGAGCCGGACTATTGTCTGAAAAACTGTTTTTT.

A few counts support this clone. The V and J genes are TRBV6-5 and TRBJ1-1; 7 bases are a match to TRBD1. The CDR3 contains 14 residues. Germline lookup yields CDR1 MNHEY and CDR2 SVGAGI. Germline trimming cut 7 bases from V and 5 bases from J; bases unmatched to any gene: 10. This CDR3 reads CASIFQGGQTEAFF. The CDR3 coding sequence is TGTGCCAGCATCTTCCAAGGGGGACAGACTGAAGCTTTCTTT.

The chain has TRBV29-1 and TRBJ2-7; 7 bases line up with TRBD1. Germline V gene data show CDR1 as SQVTM and CDR2 as ANQGSEA. This CDR3 is 13 amino acids long. The V and J ends lost 2 bases and 2 bases, in that order; junction bases with no gene match: 3. The CDR3 DNA reads as TGCAGCGTTGAACGACAGGGAACCTACGAGCAGTACTTC. As protein: CSVERQGTYEQYF.

The chain is built from TRBV10-3 and TRBJ1-4; D not certain. Germline CDR1 is ENHRY and CDR2 is SYGVKD. The CDR3 covers 13 residues. V was trimmed by 3 bases and J by 6 bases, leaving 8 bases between them. CDR3 sequence: CAISDRKDEKLFF. CDR3 coding DNA: TGTGCCATCAGTGACAGGAAGGATGAAAAACTGTTTTTT.

The chain couples TRBV6-5 to TRBJ2-5; TRBD1 aligns across 7 bases. The CDR3 consists of 11 residues. Germline loops: CDR1 MNHEY, CDR2 SVGAGI. Germline trimming cut 6 bases from V and 7 bases from J; bases unmatched to any gene: 2. The CDR3 is CASRQGRTQYF. CDR3 nucleotides: TGTGCCAGCAGACAGGGGAGGACCCAGTACTTC.

The chain links TRBV24-1 to TRBJ2-1; 9 bases are a match to TRBD2. CDR1 and CDR2 from the germline V gene are KGHDR and SFDVKD. This CDR3 spans 15 amino acids. Germline trimming cut 1 base from V and 9 bases from J; bases unmatched to any gene: 6. The CDR3 DNA reads TGTGCCACCAGTGATTTTAGCGGGGGAGGGGTTGAGCAGTTCTTC. Encoded protein: CATSDFSGGGVEQFF.

The chain couples TRBV5-4 to TRBJ2-3; TRBD2 matches at 7 bases. The CDR3 totals 15 residues. After removal of 0 bases from V and 2 bases from J, the junction contained 3 bases not matched to a gene. The germline CDR1 and CDR2 sequences are SGHNT and YYREEE (reference sequence). The CDR3, as DNA: TGTGCCAGCAGCTTGGGAGGGACTAACACAGATACGCAGTATTTT. It yields the protein CASSLGGTNTDTQYF.

This clone was counted only a few times. The rearrangement joins TRBV19 to TRBJ2-3; 8 bases are shared with TRBD1. V lost 5 bases, J lost 8 bases, and 3 bases stayed unmatched. The V gene's germline CDR1 is LNHDA and CDR2 SQIVND (reference sequence). This CDR3 has 12 residues. This CDR3 reads CASSQTGGTQYF. DNA for the CDR3: TGTGCCAGTAGTCAAACAGGGGGTACGCAGTATTTT. The full variable domain, rest sourced from reference TRBV19 and TRBJ2-3, is DGGITQSPKYLFRKEGQNVTLSCEQNLNHDAMYWYRQDPGQGLRLIYYSQIVNDFQKGDIAEGYSVSREKKESFPLTVTSAQKNPTAFYLCASSQTGGTQYFGPGTRLTVL.

This clone appeared once. The V call is TRBV5-8, the J call TRBJ2-7; 9 bases map to TRBD2. V gave up 4 bases and J gave up 3 bases; unmatched junction bases: 8. Germline-derived CDR1 and CDR2 are SGHTS and YDEGEE. The CDR3 extends over 15 amino acids. The CDR3 is CASSPSSGVNYEQYF. CDR3 bases: TGTGCCAGCAGCCCTTCTAGCGGGGTAAACTACGAGCAGTACTTC.

The chain combines TRBV24-1 with TRBJ2-3, with 9 nucleotides matching TRBD1. Germline assignment: CDR1 KGHDR and CDR2 SFDVKD. Germline trimming cut 4 bases from V and 2 bases from J; bases unmatched to any gene: 6. CDR3 length: 16 residues. CDR3 protein: CATSDQDRGHTDTQYF. Here the CDR3 DNA reads TGTGCCACCAGTGACCAGGACAGGGGACACACAGATACGCAGTATTTT.

The chain uses TRBV5-8 and TRBJ2-7; a possible D gene is TRBD2 (7 bases). Germline loops: CDR1 SGHTS, CDR2 YDEGEE. Trimming removed 0 bases from V and 2 bases from J, with 12 bases in between. The CDR3 has 15 amino acids. The CDR3 DNA reads TGTGCCAGCAGCTTGGAGGCGGGGGCCACCTACGAGCAGTACGTC. Translating gives CASSLEAGATYEQYV.

The chain joins TRBV5-1 to TRBJ2-5, with 10 bases aligning to TRBD2. The junction had 5 bases not matched to a gene; V was cut back by 1 base and J by 5 bases. The CDR3 extends over 15 amino acids. CDR1 is SGHRS and CDR2 is YFSETQ in the germline V gene. The DNA of the CDR3 is TGCGCCAGCAGCTTGAGCGGGGGGGCAGGTGAGACCCAGTACTTC. Amino acids: CASSLSGGAGETQYF.

The chain combines TRBV2 with TRBJ1-6; TRBD1 matches at 7 bases. Trimming took 5 bases from V and 10 from J; bases not matched to a gene: 8. Germline V lookup: CDR1 SNHLY, CDR2 FYNNEI. The CDR3 loop spans 14 amino acids. CDR3 sequence reads: CASSPQTGRSPLHF. In nucleotides, the CDR3 is TGTGCCAGCAGTCCTCAGACAGGGCGCTCACCCCTCCACTTT.